The 30 T cell receptor beta chains presented below share a single source sample, sequenced in a study of blood T cells in healthy people across ages. The use of a sample-barcoded 5' primer and a J-beta primer mix characterized a second PCR of roughly 6 to 11 cycles. TCRdb redid the calling of the 5' RACE reads with MiXCR, one entry per CDR3 protein. The profile shows 650,000 to 1,000,000 distinct CDR3 sequences, about half of them singletons. Sequencing used blood. The receptors were sampled from a man older than 75 in good health.

The chain combines TRBV29-1 with TRBJ2-7; D uncertain. The J call could be wrong; TRBJ2-5 is a better fit for the DNA end. Germline V gives CDR1 SQVTM, CDR2 ANQGSEA. CDR3 length equals 13 residues. CDR3 nucleotide sequence: TGCAGCGTTGAAGAAGGGTACGGGGAGACCCAGTACTTC. Translating gives CSVEEGYGETQYF.

The chain recombines TRBV10-2 with TRBJ2-7; D gene unclear. CDR1 WSHSY and CDR2 SAAADI come from the germline V gene. The CDR3 totals 13 residues. V shed 6 bases and J shed 0 bases, with 9 bases lying between them. CDR3 region: CASRGPSSYEQYF. The CDR3 DNA follows: TGCGCCAGCAGGGGCCCAAGCTCCTACGAGCAGTACTTC.

Only a few counts were recorded for this clonotype. This sequence joins TRBV7-2 and TRBJ2-1; D unresolved. This CDR3 contains 15 residues. Germline V gene data show CDR1 as SGHTA and CDR2 as FQGNSA. V lost 2 bases and J 0 bases, leaving 8 bases between the germline ends. The chain's CDR3 is CASSLPSYSYNEQFF. The CDR3 coding sequence is TGTGCCAGCAGCTTACCATCCTACTCCTACAATGAGCAGTTCTTC.

This clonotype was seen only a few times. V is TRBV11-2 and J is TRBJ2-1, with 14 nucleotides matching TRBD2. This CDR3 is built from 16 residues. Germline-derived CDR1 and CDR2 are SGHAT and FQNNGV. Trimming at V came to 5 bases and at J to 7 bases, leaving 7 bases not matched to a gene. CDR3 coding DNA: TGTGCCAGCAGCCGACTAGCGGGAGGGCTGGGGAATGAGCAGTTCTTC. This gives the protein CASSRLAGGLGNEQFF. Full variable domain (outside the CDR3, taken from reference TRBV11-2 and TRBJ2-1): EAGVAQSPRYKIIEKRQSVAFWCNPISGHATLYWYQQILGQGPKLLIQFQNNGVVDDSQLPKDRFSAERLKGVDSTLKIQPAKLEDSAVYLCASSRLAGGLGNEQFFGPGTRLTVL.

V usage is TRBV4-3 and J usage is TRBJ2-4, with 9 bases aligning to TRBD1. The DNA end is a closer match to TRBJ2-7, so the J assignment may be wrong. This CDR3 is 15 amino acids long. Germline V CDR1 and CDR2: LGHNA, YSLEER. CDR3 sequence (DNA): TGCGCCAGCAGCCAGGCCGGGACAGGGATCTACGAGCAGTACTTC. It encodes CASSQAGTGIYEQYF.

This clonotype has ten or more counts. This rearrangement joins TRBV7-2 to TRBJ2-3, with 12 bases that match TRBD2. V gave up 5 bases and J gave up 1 base; unmatched junction bases: 4. Germline CDR1 SGHTA, CDR2 FQGNSA. CDR3 size: 16 residues. CDR3 sequence (DNA): TGTGCCAGCAGCCCGCGACTAGCGGGAGGCACAGATACGCAGTATTTT. It yields the protein CASSPRLAGGTDTQYF.

This chain joins TRBV7-2 and TRBJ2-5, with D perhaps TRBD1 or TRBD2 (6 bases each). Germline lookup yields CDR1 SGHTA and CDR2 FQGNSA. The CDR3 runs 17 residues. Trimming took 1 base from V and 0 from J, leaving 15 bases between them. In DNA form, the CDR3 reads TGTGCCAGCAGCTTAGTAGGGGGGCGCAGTGACCAAGAGACCCAGTACTTC. Translated, it gives CASSLVGGRSDQETQYF.

This clonotype was seen a few times. The chain has TRBV5-1 and TRBJ2-1, with 10 bases fitting TRBD2. The CDR3 length is 14 residues. Trimming removed 5 bases from V and 8 bases from J; junction bases left unmatched: 7. Germline V gene sequence: CDR1 SGHRS, CDR2 YFSETQ. This chain's CDR3 is CASSTSGDWDEQFF. The CDR3 DNA reads as TGCGCCAGCAGTACTAGCGGGGACTGGGATGAGCAGTTCTTC.

There are a few counts of this clonotype. The chain combines TRBV5-1 with TRBJ2-1; 10 bases agree with TRBD2. The CDR3 loop spans 16 amino acids. CDR1 and CDR2 from the germline V gene are SGHRS and YFSETQ. Unmatched junction bases numbered 10, after V lost 4 bases and J lost 6 bases. CDR3 loop: CASSPREREGFNEQFF. The DNA for the CDR3 is TGCGCCAGCAGCCCCCGGGAGCGGGAGGGATTCAATGAGCAGTTCTTC.

The J gene is TRBJ1-2, the V gene TRBV28; no reliable D call. This CDR3 is built from 13 residues. The V gene's germline CDR1 is MDHEN and CDR2 SYDVKM. V lost 5 bases to trimming and J lost 8 bases, with 15 bases between them. The CDR3 coding sequence is TGTGCCAGCAGTAAAACCGGGGTTAGGGGCTACACCTTC. Protein: CASSKTGVRGYTF.

This rearrangement joins TRBV29-1 to TRBJ1-2, with TRBD1 matching 8 bases. Germline V CDR1 and CDR2: SQVTM, ANQGSEA. The CDR3 runs to 15 residues. V dropped 7 bases and J dropped 4; count of bases not matched to a gene: 14. The CDR3 DNA sequence: TGCAGCGCAAGACAGGGGCAGGGAGAGACCTATGGCTACACCTTC. As protein: CSARQGQGETYGYTF. Filled out from reference TRBV29-1 and TRBJ1-2, the complete variable domain reads SAVISQKPSRDICQRGTSLTIQCQVDSQVTMMFWYRQQPGQSLTLIATANQGSEATYESGFVIDKFPISRPNLTFSTLTVSNMSPEDSSIYLCSARQGQGETYGYTFGSGTRLTVV.

With regard to this clonotype: Germline is not matched at one junction end, which may reflect a read error. This chain uses TRBV5-1 with TRBJ2-5, with 7 bases matching TRBD2. Germline loops: CDR1 SGHRS, CDR2 YFSETQ. This CDR3 region has 14 residues. CDR3 bases: TGCGCCAGCAGCCCGAGCGGGATCCAAGAGACCCGGTACTTC. It specifies CASSPSGIQETRYF.

In its sample, this clonotype was seen once. This chain links TRBV6-6 with TRBJ1-6; D call uncertain. The CDR3 is 12 residues long. With 5 bases removed from V and 10 bases from J, the gap between germline ends came to 9 bases. Germline V gene sequence: CDR1 MNHNY, CDR2 SVGAGI (reference sequence). Written as DNA, the CDR3 is TGTGCCAGCAGTGAGGTCGGATCACCCCTCCACTTT. It translates to CASSEVGSPLHF.

CDR3 loop: CASSVAGAGGPGNEQFF. CDR3 coding DNA: TGTGCCAGCAGCGTAGCGGGGGCGGGAGGGCCTGGAAATGAGCAGTTCTTC. This chain joins TRBV9 and TRBJ2-1; 9 nucleotides align to TRBD2. Germline assignment: CDR1 SGDLS and CDR2 YYNGEE. This CDR3 region has 17 residues. After removal of 0 bases from V and 7 bases from J, the junction contained 11 bases not matched to a gene.

This clonotype has at least ten counts. The V gene is TRBV7-2, the J gene TRBJ2-7, with 11 bases matching TRBD1. Germline V gene data show CDR1 as SGHTA and CDR2 as FQGNSA. The trim removed 5 bases at V and 2 bases at J, leaving 2 bases unmatched. The CDR3 loop spans 14 amino acids. CDR3 protein: CASSGTGGTYEQYF. Written as DNA, the CDR3 is TGTGCCAGCAGCGGGACAGGGGGGACCTACGAGCAGTACTTC.

This chain connects TRBV29-1 to TRBJ2-7, with 8 bases lining up with TRBD1. Germline V CDR1 and CDR2: SQVTM, ANQGSEA. The CDR3 extends over 13 amino acids. V dropped 6 bases and J dropped 4; count of bases not matched to a gene: 8. Here the CDR3 reads CSVTDRDGYEQYF. In nucleotides, the CDR3 is TGCAGCGTCACGGACAGGGACGGGTACGAGCAGTACTTC.

This chain uses TRBV14 with TRBJ2-4; possible D gene TRBD1, 6 bases. The DNA end is a closer match to TRBJ2-7, so the J assignment may be wrong. The CDR3 is 14 residues long. CDR1 SGHDN and CDR2 FVKESK come from the germline V gene. DNA of the CDR3: TGTGCCAGCAGCCACTGGCTGACAGGTTACGAGCAGTACTTC. Translated, it gives CASSHWLTGYEQYF.

The chain combines TRBV9 with TRBJ2-7, with 9 nucleotides matching TRBD1. Germline V lookup: CDR1 SGDLS, CDR2 YYNGEE. J was trimmed by 5 bases and V by 1 base; bases with no gene match: 4. The length of the CDR3 is 14 residues. CDR3 sequence (DNA): TGTGCCAGCAGCGTAACCGACAGGGGGAACGAGCAGTACTTC. Protein sequence: CASSVTDRGNEQYF.

This sequence joins TRBV28 and TRBJ1-2, with D uncertain. This CDR3 region has 12 residues. V lost 3 bases and J lost 8, with 10 bases in between. Germline loops: CDR1 MDHEN, CDR2 SYDVKM. Here the CDR3 reads CASSFRLRGYTF. The CDR3 DNA reads as TGTGCCAGCAGTTTCAGGCTTCGGGGCTACACCTTC.

This chain links TRBV10-3 with TRBJ2-7, with 9 bases aligning to TRBD1. The CDR3 is 14 residues long. In germline, CDR1 is ENHRY, CDR2 SYGVKD. With 6 bases clipped from V and 7 bases from J, the junction kept 10 bases outside the gene matches. CDR3 sequence reads: CAIRVTGGLREQYF. The CDR3 region has the DNA TGTGCCATCAGGGTAACAGGGGGCTTGAGGGAGCAGTACTTC.

This sequence joins TRBV6-6 and TRBJ2-3, with D perhaps matching TRBD2 (6 bases). Germline loops: CDR1 MNHNY, CDR2 SVGAGI (reference sequence). V dropped 6 bases and J dropped 0 bases, with 19 bases sitting between them. This CDR3 contains 17 residues. The CDR3 sequence: CASRGRSGGGSTDTQYF. The CDR3 bases are TGTGCCAGCAGAGGGAGGAGCGGTGGCGGGAGCACAGATACGCAGTATTTT.

The chain couples TRBV3-1 to TRBJ2-4; D is tentatively TRBD1 or TRBD2 (5 bases each). TRBJ2-7 explains the end of the DNA better; the J call may be wrong. This CDR3 spans 13 amino acids. Germline CDR1 and CDR2: LGHDT and YNNKEL (reference sequence). CDR3 DNA: TGTGCCAGCGGGGCAGGTGACTACTACGAGCAGTACTTC. Translated: CASGAGDYYEQYF.

The rearrangement joins TRBV12-3 or TRBV12-4 to TRBJ2-7; 9 bases fit TRBD1. V shed 5 bases, J shed 6 bases, and the junction held 5 bases outside the gene matches. The CDR3 spans 13 residues. The CDR3 loop reads CASSGKTGGEQYF. CDR3 sequence (DNA): TGTGCCAGCAGTGGGAAGACAGGGGGCGAGCAGTACTTC.

This clonotype was counted a few times. The gene calls are TRBV25-1 and TRBJ2-7; D is possibly TRBD1 (6 bases). The CDR3 runs to 15 residues. The V gene's germline CDR1 is MGHDK and CDR2 SYGVNS. Trimming cost V 4 bases and J 2 bases, with 15 bases left between them. CDR3 sequence: CASSGPTGSTYEQYF. The CDR3 DNA reads as TGTGCCAGCAGTGGCCCAACAGGGAGCACCTACGAGCAGTACTTC.

This clonotype showed up just a few times. The V call is TRBV5-1, the J call TRBJ2-5, with D hard to call. V lost 3 bases and J 0 bases, leaving 12 bases between the germline ends. Germline V gene lookup returns CDR1 SGHRS and CDR2 YFSETQ. The CDR3 consists of 15 residues. CDR3 amino acids: CASSWGYGNQETQYF. The CDR3, as DNA: TGCGCCAGCAGCTGGGGATACGGTAACCAAGAGACCCAGTACTTC.

The chain combines TRBV10-3 with TRBJ2-7, with 9 bases lining up with TRBD1. Germline trimming cut 0 bases from V and 3 bases from J; bases unmatched to any gene: 3. CDR1 and CDR2 (germline): ENHRY, SYGVKD. CDR3 length equals 15 residues. This chain's CDR3 is CAISESGQGNYEQYF. The CDR3 bases are TGTGCCATCAGTGAGTCAGGACAGGGGAACTACGAGCAGTACTTC.

About this clonotype itself: At one end, the junction sequence differs from germline, possibly due to a read error. The chain links TRBV4-3 to TRBJ2-1; 13 bases match TRBD2. This CDR3 region has 15 residues. In germline, CDR1 is LGHNA, CDR2 YSLEER. The CDR3 DNA follows: TGCGCCAGCAACCAAGAGGGACTAGCGGGGAATGAGCAGTTCTTC. It codes for CASNQEGLAGNEQFF.

This chain connects TRBV7-2 to TRBJ2-7, with 9 nucleotides matching TRBD1. This CDR3 is 15 amino acids long. V shed 0 bases and J 4 bases; nucleotides not matched to a gene: 4. CDR1 and CDR2 (germline): SGHTA, FQGNSA. The CDR3 DNA follows: TGTGCCAGCAGCTTAGCCCCGGACAGGGGTTACGAGCAGTACTTC. Protein sequence: CASSLAPDRGYEQYF.

The chain couples TRBV20-1 to TRBJ2-5; the D call may be TRBD1 or TRBD2 (5 bases each). Germline CDR1 reads DFQATT; CDR2 reads SNEGSKA (reference sequence). With 3 bases removed from V and 11 bases from J, the gap between germline ends came to 22 bases. This CDR3 comprises 14 residues. CDR3 protein: CSARDEKGLGEQYF. In DNA, the CDR3 is TGCAGTGCTAGGGACGAGAAGGGATTAGGGGAGCAGTACTTC.

This chain joins TRBV12-3 or TRBV12-4 and TRBJ2-5, with a weak D call TRBD2 (5 bases). The CDR3 sequence is 15 residues long. Trimming took off 5 bases at V and 11 bases at J, with 24 bases between the two ends. The CDR3 region is CASSLQGAVNNEQYF. The DNA of the CDR3 is TGTGCCAGCAGTCTTCAAGGAGCGGTTAACAATGAGCAGTACTTC.